This TCR beta chain was recovered during a study of T-cell memory formation after mild COVID-19. Each CDR3 protein is one row after TCRdb ran MiXCR on the 5' RACE reads. The table has 540,000 or so distinct CDR3 sequences, 20% seen once. The material sequenced was PBMCs or a T cell subset sorted from them (not recorded which). The sequence derives from an adult woman who had mild COVID-19 (a few samples of this study predate the infection). Cell type and time point are not known.

For the CDR3, the DNA is TGTGCCAGCAGCCCTTCAGACGGCTACACCTTC. Protein: CASSPSDGYTF. This sequence joins TRBV2 and TRBJ1-2; unclear D gene. Trimming took 6 bases from V and 8 from J, leaving 10 bases between them. There are 11 residues in the CDR3. Germline lookup yields CDR1 SNHLY and CDR2 FYNNEI.